One and the same sample provided the 14 T cell receptor beta chains below, sequenced in a study of T cell responses to AZD1222 COVID-19 vaccine listed by TCRdb under 2021. The library relied on the immunoSEQ multiplex PCR assay. In its TCRdb copy, this immuneACCESS table keeps in-frame sequences only and misses some clones. Where compared with another copy, unresolved V genes explain less than half of these, and the others have no known cause. In all, the sample holds about 94,000 clones, and roughly 88% of those were seen once. The top ten clones comprise about 12% of the sample. This specimen's time point label, interpreted: about 28 days (+/-7) after the second vaccine dose. The specimen was peripheral blood, collected 28 days after the second AZD1222 dose. The receptors derive from an adult who received the AZD1222 COVID-19 vaccine.

V and J are TRBV6-4 and TRBJ2-1; D is possibly TRBD1 (5 bases). The V end was cut by 0 bases, the J end by 0 bases, with 9 bases between. Germline-derived CDR1 and CDR2 are MRHNA and SNTAGT. The CDR3 consists of 16 residues. CDR3 coding DNA: TGTGCCAGCAGTGACTCGGGGCGTGCCTCCTACAATGAGCAGTTCTTC. This sequence encodes CASSDSGRASYNEQFF.

The table lists this clone with a count of one. The V and J genes are TRBV12-3 or TRBV12-4 and TRBJ1-5, with D uncertain. V was trimmed by 1 base and J by 6 bases, leaving 4 bases between them. The CDR3 sequence is 12 residues long. The CDR3 loop reads CASSLGLQPQHF. The CDR3 DNA reads TGTGCCAGCAGTTTAGGACTTCAGCCCCAGCATTTT.

The rearrangement joins TRBV20-1 to TRBJ2-7; D unclear. The CDR3 covers 11 residues. CDR1 DFQATT and CDR2 SNEGSKA come from the germline V gene (reference sequence). V was pared by 6 bases and J by 1 base, with 7 bases between. For the CDR3, the DNA is TGCAGTGCCGGGCTATCCTACGAGCAGTACTTC. Translation gives CSAGLSYEQYF.

As DNA, the CDR3 is TGTGCCAGCAGCGTTAGCTTGGAGGGCCGAAGCTCTGGGGCCAACGTCCTGACTTTC. Translated: CASSVSLEGRSSGANVLTF. This chain joins TRBV9 and TRBJ2-6; D perhaps matches TRBD2 (6 bases). With 2 bases removed from V and 0 bases from J, the gap between germline ends came to 18 bases. CDR1 and CDR2 (germline): SGDLS, YYNGEE. The CDR3 runs 19 residues.

The CDR3 nucleotides read TGCGCCAGCAGCTTGGCCCCTCCACCGGGACAGGGTGCAGCCGGGGAGCTGTTTTTT. This sequence encodes CASSLAPPPGQGAAGELFF. The chain carries TRBV5-1 and TRBJ2-2; 9 bases line up with TRBD1. This CDR3 is 19 amino acids long. Germline-derived CDR1 and CDR2 are SGHRS and YFSETQ. Trimming removed 0 bases from V and 6 bases from J; junction bases left unmatched: 15. Full variable domain (remainder filled in from reference TRBV5-1 and TRBJ2-2): KAGVTQTPRYLIKTRGQQVTLSCSPISGHRSVSWYQQTPGQGLQFLFEYFSETQRNKGNFPGRFSGRQFSNSRSEMNVSTLELGDSALYLCASSLAPPPGQGAAGELFFGEGSRLTVL.

The rearrangement uses TRBV5-1 and TRBJ2-5; 14 bases are shared with TRBD2. Germline V gene data show CDR1 as SGHRS and CDR2 as YFSETQ. J lost 2 bases, V lost 2 bases, and 5 bases had no gene match. The length of the CDR3 is 17 residues. The CDR3 here is CASSFGTSGSSQETQYF. The CDR3 DNA reads as TGCGCCAGCAGCTTTGGGACTAGCGGGAGCTCTCAAGAGACCCAGTACTTC.

This clone was counted between two and nine times. This rearrangement joins TRBV13 to TRBJ2-7; 8 nucleotides line up with TRBD2. V trimming: 1 base; J trimming: 0 bases; junction bases outside the gene matches: 5. Germline V lookup: CDR1 PRHDT, CDR2 FYEKMQ (reference sequence). This CDR3 spans 16 amino acids. CDR3 in DNA: TGTGCCAGCAGCTTAGTCTCACTAGCGGACTCCTACGAGCAGTACTTC. Its translation: CASSLVSLADSYEQYF.

For the CDR3, the DNA is TGTGCCAGTAGTATGAGGGAAAAACTGTTTTTT. It encodes CASSMREKLFF. V usage is TRBV19 and J usage is TRBJ1-4; no clear D gene. Trimming took 3 bases from V and 8 from J, leaving 4 bases between them. This CDR3 has 11 residues. The V gene's germline CDR1 is LNHDA and CDR2 SQIVND (reference sequence).

The V and J genes are TRBV6-5 and TRBJ1-4, with unresolved D. Trimming took 4 bases from V and 5 from J, leaving 11 bases between them. The CDR3 sequence is 14 residues long. CDR1 MNHEY and CDR2 SVGAGI come from the germline V gene. CDR3 sequence (DNA): TGTGCCAGCAGTTCGAGGGAAGGAAATGAAAAACTGTTTTTT. The encoded protein is CASSSREGNEKLFF.

DNA of the CDR3: TGTGCCAGCAGCGGCCCGTCAAGCCATGAGCAGTTCTTC. Amino acids: CASSGPSSHEQFF. This rearrangement joins TRBV16 to TRBJ2-1; no clear D gene. V was shortened by 5 bases and J by 8 bases, with 13 bases between the two germline ends. Germline lookup yields CDR1 KGHSY and CDR2 FQNENV. The CDR3 is 13 residues long.

The sample holds one count of this clone. The chain employs TRBV5-8 and TRBJ2-7; the D is unclear. Per germline, CDR1 SGHTS and CDR2 YDEGEE. This CDR3 comprises 11 residues. The germline V and J ends were trimmed by 0 bases and 11 bases, with 9 bases remaining between them. The CDR3 protein is CASSLAGPEYF. The CDR3 nucleotides read TGTGCCAGCAGCTTGGCAGGACCCGAGTACTTC. The full variable domain, with the rest looked up from reference TRBV5-8 and TRBJ2-7, is EAGVTQSPTHLIKTRGQQATLRCSPISGHTSVYWYQQALGLGLQFLLWYDEGEERNRGNFPPRFSGRQFPNYSSELNVNALELEDSALYLCASSLAGPEYFGPGTRLTVT.

The sample holds one count of this clone. The chain combines TRBV27 with TRBJ2-1, with D uncertain. CDR1 and CDR2 (germline): MNHEY, SMNVEV (reference sequence). This CDR3 is 13 amino acids long. Trimming took off 8 bases at V and 6 bases at J, with 14 bases between the two ends. Here the CDR3 DNA reads TGTGCCAGCCACGAGACAATGACCAATGAGCAGTTCTTC. Protein product: CASHETMTNEQFF.

The CDR3 sequence is CASRPGLGTPEQYF. The CDR3 DNA reads TGTGCCAGCAGGCCGGGACTAGGTACGCCTGAGCAGTACTTC. V is TRBV6-5 and J is TRBJ2-7; 8 nucleotides line up with TRBD2. V was clipped by 6 bases and J by 7 bases; unmatched bases: 11. Germline values: CDR1 MNHEY, CDR2 SVGAGI. This CDR3 is 14 amino acids long.

In this sample, this clone turned up once. The V and J genes are TRBV27 and TRBJ1-4; 7 bases are shared with TRBD1. Germline assignment: CDR1 MNHEY and CDR2 SMNVEV (reference sequence). Unmatched junction bases numbered 10, after V lost 1 base and J lost 5 bases. This CDR3 is built from 17 residues. CDR3 nucleotide sequence: TGTGCCAGCAGTTTATACCGAAGCCCAGGGGGAAATGAAAAACTGTTTTTT. Translation: CASSLYRSPGGNEKLFF.